This entry lists 20 T cell receptor beta chains sequenced from one sample in a study of blood T cell repertoires in COVID-19. Assay: immunoSEQ multiplex PCR; the TCRdb copy retains only in-frame clones and omits some. The sample holds some 220,000 clones, 85% seen once. The specimen was peripheral blood. Receptors originate from a woman aged 60 to 75 with active or convalescent COVID-19.

The chain is built from TRBV7-2 and TRBJ2-1; D not resolved. This CDR3 has 14 residues. V lost 1 base and J 4 bases, leaving 8 bases between the germline ends. Germline assignment: CDR1 SGHTA and CDR2 FQGNSA. The CDR3 region has the DNA TGTGCCAGCAGCTTAGGAATTAGTTACAATGAGCAGTTCTTC. Its protein is CASSLGISYNEQFF. Based on the CDR3 plus reference TRBV7-2 and TRBJ2-1, the full variable domain is GAGVSQSPSNKVTEKGKDVELRCDPISGHTALYWYRQSLGQGLEFLIYFQGNSAPDKSGLPSDRFSAERTGGSVSTLTIQRTQQEDSAVYLCASSLGISYNEQFFGPGTRLTVL.

The genes are TRBV3-1 (or the pseudogene TRBV3-2) and TRBJ2-5; tentatively, D is TRBD2 (6 bases). The V end lost 0 bases, the J end lost 7 bases, and 12 bases lay between the germline ends. Germline V CDR1 and CDR2: LGHDT, YNNKEL (reference sequence). The CDR3 runs to 14 residues. The CDR3 DNA is TGTGCCAGCAGCCAAGAGGTTTGGAGGGGGACCCAGTACTTC. Encoded protein: CASSQEVWRGTQYF.

In this sample, this clone turned up once. The CDR3 reads CASSLTGTEAFF. CDR3 DNA sequence: TGTGCCAGCTCACTCACAGGAACTGAAGCTTTCTTT. V and J are TRBV18 and TRBJ1-1; TRBD1 is a possible D gene (5 bases). Per germline, CDR1 KGHSH and CDR2 LQKENI. This CDR3 comprises 12 residues. Trimming cost V 4 bases and J 5 bases, with 8 bases left between them.

The rearrangement uses TRBV11-3 and TRBJ1-2, with D perhaps TRBD1 (5 bases). V shed 0 bases and J shed 4 bases, with 12 bases lying between them. The CDR3 runs to 15 residues. Germline lookup yields CDR1 SGHNT and CDR2 YENEEA. The DNA for the CDR3 is TGTGCCAGCAGCTTAGAATCCGGGGGAGGCTATGGCTACACCTTC. This sequence encodes CASSLESGGGYGYTF.

With regard to this clone: At one boundary the junction diverges from the germline segment, which might be a read error. The V gene is TRBV12-5, the J gene TRBJ2-5, with TRBD2 identical over 14 bases. CDR1 and CDR2 (germline): LGHNT, FRNRAP. The CDR3 has 14 amino acids. The CDR3 DNA sequence: TGTGCTAGTGGTTGGGGACTAGCGGGAGAGGCCCAGTACTTC. It translates to CASGWGLAGEAQYF.

This clone came up a few times. The rearrangement joins TRBV4-2 to TRBJ1-2; 7 nucleotides match TRBD1. This CDR3 comprises 15 residues. V trimming: 0 bases; J trimming: 4 bases; junction bases outside the gene matches: 5. In germline, CDR1 is LGHNA, CDR2 YNFKEQ. The CDR3 here is CASSQDPRGVYGYTF. DNA for the CDR3: TGTGCCAGCAGCCAAGACCCCAGGGGGGTCTATGGCTACACCTTC.

This clone was seen a handful of times. V is TRBV5-1 and J is TRBJ1-4; possibly TRBD1 for D (5 bases). Per the germline V gene, CDR1 is SGHRS and CDR2 is YFSETQ. The germline V and J ends were trimmed by 8 bases and 8 bases, with 13 bases remaining between them. The CDR3 totals 12 residues. The CDR3 sequence: CASNREGEKLFF. The DNA for the CDR3 is TGCGCCAGTAACCGGGAGGGGGAAAAACTGTTTTTT.

The genes are TRBV2 and TRBJ2-3; weak D call: TRBD2 (7 bases). The ends were cut back, 6 bases at V and 4 bases at J, with 20 bases in the middle. Looked up from germline, CDR1 is SNHLY and CDR2 is FYNNEI. CDR3 length equals 16 residues. This CDR3 reads CASRELGGGESDTQYF. The CDR3 bases are TGTGCCAGCAGGGAACTGGGAGGGGGGGAGTCAGATACGCAGTATTTT.

This clone was observed a handful of times. The chain joins TRBV6-2 or TRBV6-3 to TRBJ2-1, with 12 bases fitting TRBD2. Germline CDR1 reads MNHEY; CDR2 reads SVGEGT. The junction had 7 bases not matched to a gene; V was cut back by 6 bases and J by 7 bases. The CDR3 runs to 15 residues. The DNA for the CDR3 is TGTGCCAGCAGCTGGGGACTAGCGGGCCGTAATGAGCAGTTCTTC. Translating it yields CASSWGLAGRNEQFF.

The chain uses TRBV3-1 (or the pseudogene TRBV3-2) and TRBJ2-3; tentative D call: TRBD1 (5 bases). V was pared by 5 bases and J by 3 bases, with 12 bases between. Germline V CDR1 and CDR2: LGHDT, YNNKEL (reference sequence). The CDR3 sequence is 14 residues long. CDR3 in DNA: TGTGCCAGCAGCAGGGGAATGAGTACAGATACGCAGTATTTT. Protein product: CASSRGMSTDTQYF.

This clone came up once. CDR3 in DNA: TGCAGCGTCAAGGGGACACCCCAAGAGACCCAGTACTTC. It translates to CSVKGTPQETQYF. The chain joins TRBV29-1 to TRBJ2-5; possibly TRBD1 for D (6 bases). The CDR3 consists of 13 residues. Germline-derived CDR1 and CDR2 are SQVTM and ANQGSEA. Deletions cut 6 bases from V and 1 base from J, with 12 bases between.

The V gene is TRBV6-5, the J gene TRBJ1-1; maybe TRBD1 (6 bases). The CDR3 loop spans 13 amino acids. The V gene lost 2 bases and the J gene lost 7 bases, with 11 bases spanning the gap. The V gene's germline CDR1 is MNHEY and CDR2 SVGAGI. The CDR3 is CASSYTPGVEAFF. DNA of the CDR3: TGTGCCAGCAGTTACACCCCAGGGGTTGAAGCTTTCTTT.

The rearrangement links TRBV2 to TRBJ2-1, with TRBD2 as a possible D gene (5 bases). Germline values: CDR1 SNHLY, CDR2 FYNNEI. The CDR3 covers 13 residues. Trimming cost V 1 base and J 15 bases, with 16 bases left between them. The CDR3 sequence is CASSEGYEGGPFF. The CDR3 DNA sequence: TGTGCCAGCAGTGAAGGGTATGAGGGTGGGCCGTTCTTC.

Only one count was recorded for this clone. The V gene is TRBV6-1, the J gene TRBJ2-5, with a tentative D call TRBD1 (5 bases). The germline CDR1 and CDR2 sequences are MNHNS and SASEGT. V shed 3 bases and J shed 1 base, with 9 bases lying between them. The CDR3 totals 14 residues. CDR3 nucleotide sequence: TGTGCCAGCAGTGATAGACAGCTCCAAGAGACCCAGTACTTC. This encodes CASSDRQLQETQYF.

This chain uses TRBV13 with TRBJ2-1; TRBD2 matches at 10 bases. Germline V gene sequence: CDR1 PRHDT, CDR2 FYEKMQ (reference sequence). This CDR3 contains 15 residues. J lost 8 bases, V lost 6 bases, and 10 bases had no gene match. CDR3 sequence: CASRRSGGALDEQFF. The CDR3 region has the DNA TGTGCCAGCAGGAGGAGCGGGGGGGCCCTAGATGAGCAGTTCTTC.

This clone was counted a few times. The chain joins TRBV4-2 to TRBJ2-1, with D possibly TRBD2 on 6 matching bases. Germline-derived CDR1 and CDR2 are LGHNA and YNFKEQ. Deletions cut 1 base from V and 12 bases from J, with 13 bases between. The CDR3 is made up of 13 amino acids. This chain's CDR3 is CASSQVRGSGQFF. The CDR3 DNA sequence: TGTGCCAGCAGCCAAGTGCGGGGTAGCGGGCAGTTCTTC.

The chain employs TRBV5-1 and TRBJ2-2; tentative D call: TRBD1 (6 bases). In germline, CDR1 is SGHRS, CDR2 YFSETQ. CDR3 length equals 15 residues. V lost 1 base and J lost 5, with 12 bases in between. CDR3: CASSLIQGRTGELFF. CDR3 nucleotide sequence: TGCGCCAGCAGCTTGATACAGGGAAGGACCGGGGAGCTGTTTTTT. Complete variable domain (other parts from reference TRBV5-1 and TRBJ2-2): KAGVTQTPRYLIKTRGQQVTLSCSPISGHRSVSWYQQTPGQGLQFLFEYFSETQRNKGNFPGRFSGRQFSNSRSEMNVSTLELGDSALYLCASSLIQGRTGELFFGEGSRLTVL.

The chain joins TRBV2 to TRBJ2-5, with D perhaps TRBD1 (6 bases). With 0 bases removed from V and 1 base from J, the gap between germline ends came to 9 bases. The CDR3 runs 15 residues. Germline CDR1 and CDR2: SNHLY and FYNNEI. In DNA form, the CDR3 reads TGTGCCAGCAGTGAAGCCCCGACAGGCCAAGAGACCCAGTACTTC. The encoded protein is CASSEAPTGQETQYF.

The chain is built from TRBV14 and TRBJ2-3; TRBD2 agrees at 10 bases. Germline V gives CDR1 SGHDN, CDR2 FVKESK. V shed 0 bases and J 8 bases; nucleotides not matched to a gene: 2. The CDR3 length is 14 residues. CDR3 sequence: CASSQEGLATTQYF. The CDR3 nucleotides are TGTGCCAGCAGCCAAGAGGGACTAGCGACTACGCAGTATTTT.

The V call is TRBV2, the J call TRBJ1-2; 7 bases map to TRBD1. Germline V gene data show CDR1 as SNHLY and CDR2 as FYNNEI. This CDR3 comprises 17 residues. V shed 0 bases, J shed 7 bases, and the junction held 14 bases outside the gene matches. The chain's CDR3 is CASSEARGHGGRGGYTF. The CDR3, as DNA: TGTGCCAGCAGTGAAGCGAGGGGGCATGGGGGGCGCGGTGGCTACACCTTC.